A selection of T cell receptor beta chains follows, all from one sample in a study of T cell responses to AZD1222 COVID-19 vaccine. Assay: immunoSEQ multiplex PCR; the TCRdb copy retains only in-frame clones and omits some. The sample records about 200,000 clones, approximately 93% being singletons. Source: peripheral blood, taken 28 days after the second AZD1222 dose. These TCRs come from an adult who received the AZD1222 COVID-19 vaccine. CDR3s include the opening cysteine and the closing phenylalanine or tryptophan. A D gene is named only where the DNA matches it firmly. Expanded clones are given a class, and other clones once, few, many or no size at all.

>-|TRBV10-3|TRBD1|TRBJ2-5
TGTGCCACCACGGGACAGCAACTTTCAGAGACCCAGTACTTC
CATTGQQLSETQYF
>once|TRBV18|TRBD1|TRBJ2-2
TGTGCCAGCTCACCTCGGACAGGCCGGACCGGGGAGCTGTTTTTT
CASSPRTGRTGELFF
>-|TRBV2|-|TRBJ2-7
TGTGCCAGCAGTCGACAGGCTTCCTACGAGCAGTACTTC
CASSRQASYEQYF
>-|TRBV28|TRBD1|TRBJ1-6
TGTGCCAGCAGACTCCGGGACAGGGAAAATTCACCCCTCCACTTT
CASRLRDRENSPLHF
>-|TRBV5-1|-|TRBJ2-1
TGCGCCAGCAGCACCACTAGTCTCAATGAGCAGTTCTTC
CASSTTSLNEQFF
>-|TRBV12-3/TRBV12-4|TRBD2|TRBJ2-5
TGTGCCAGCAGTTTACTAGCGGCGGAGACCCAGTACTTC
CASSLLAAETQYF
>-|TRBV9|-|TRBJ2-3
TGTGCCAGCAGCGTGATCACAGATACGCAGTATTTT
CASSVITDTQYF
>-|TRBV18|TRBD1|TRBJ1-3
TGTGCCAGCTCACCTGACAGGGGGCCTGGAAACACCATATATTTT
CASSPDRGPGNTIYF
>-|TRBV4-2|-|TRBJ1-4
TGTGCCAGCAGCCAACTGGGTCGGGGGGGCCCCCTAAATGAAAAACTGTTTTTT
CASSQLGRGGPLNEKLFF
>-|TRBV9|TRBD1|TRBJ1-1
TGTGCCAGCAGCGGCCGGGACAGGGGGCACACTGAAGCTTTCTTT
CASSGRDRGHTEAFF
>-|TRBV5-1|-|TRBJ2-3
TGCGCCAGCAGCTGGGAGGGGGGGCCGGATACGCAGTATTTT
CASSWEGGPDTQYF
>once|TRBV18|TRBD1|TRBJ2-2
TGTGCCAGCTCACAAAACCAGGGGGCGAACACCGGGGAGCTGTTTTTT
CASSQNQGANTGELFF
>-|TRBV28|TRBD1|TRBJ1-1
TGTGCCAGCAGTTCCGGGACAGGGGTAATGAACACTGAAGCTTTCTTT
CASSSGTGVMNTEAFF
>-|TRBV19|-|TRBJ1-1
TGTGCCAGTACCACGAGCTCAGTTCAGGGAGTGGGGAACACTGAAGCTTTCTTT
CASTTSSVQGVGNTEAFF
>-|TRBV6-1|-|TRBJ2-4
TGTGCCAGCAGTGAAAACGGGTTGAACATTCAGTACTTC
CASSENGLNIQYF
>-|TRBV13|TRBD1|TRBJ2-5
TGTGCCAGCAGCGGACACAGGGGCCAAGAGACCCAGTACTTC
CASSGHRGQETQYF
>-|TRBV29-1|-|TRBJ1-1
TGCAGCGTTGAGTTCCGGTTTATGAACACTGAAGCTTTCTTT
CSVEFRFMNTEAFF
>-|TRBV3-1/TRBV3-2|-|TRBJ2-1
TGTGCCAGCAGCGCCAGTCTGGTACCGGGCAATGAGCAGTTCTTC
CASSASLVPGNEQFF
>-|TRBV3-1/TRBV3-2|-|TRBJ2-2
TGTGCCAGCAGCCAGTTAGGGGAGAACACCGGGGAGCTGTTTTTT
CASSQLGENTGELFF
>-|TRBV7-2|-|TRBJ2-1
TGTGCCAGCAGCTTAATACAGGGACTAAACAATGAGCAGTTCTTC
CASSLIQGLNNEQFF
>-|TRBV20-1|-|TRBJ1-1
TGCAGTGCCCCGGACCGCCTGGAAGCTTTCTTT
CSAPDRLEAFF
>-|TRBV5-1|-|TRBJ2-5
TGCGCCAGCAGCTTCGGGGTACAAGAGACCCAGTACTTC
CASSFGVQETQYF
>-|TRBV18|-|TRBJ1-1
TGTGCCAGCTCACCACGTTTGTTACAGAACACTGAAGCTTTCTTT
CASSPRLLQNTEAFF
>-|TRBV5-8|-|TRBJ2-7
TGTGCCAGCAGTTGGGGTGGCAACGAGCAGTACTTC
CASSWGGNEQYF
>-|TRBV3-1/TRBV3-2|-|TRBJ2-1
TGTGCCAGCAGCCAAGCAGGCGGTGAGCAGTTCTTC
CASSQAGGEQFF
>-|TRBV6-6|TRBD1|TRBJ1-1
TGTGCCAGCACCAGGGGACAGGGGATTGCTGAAGCTTTCTTT
CASTRGQGIAEAFF
>-|TRBV7-2|-|TRBJ2-1
TGTGCCAGCGGCTACGGGGCTGAGCAGTTCTTC
CASGYGAEQFF
>-|TRBV7-2|-|TRBJ2-2
TGTGCCAGCAGCTTAGAGCTGAACACCGGGGAGCTGTTTTTT
CASSLELNTGELFF
>-|TRBV20-1|-|TRBJ2-2
TGCAGTGCTAGTGGAGGGGGGGTCACCGGGGAGCTGTTTTTT
CSASGGGVTGELFF
>-|TRBV6-2/TRBV6-3|-|TRBJ2-5
TGTGCCAGCAGTGGGATCCCCGAGACCCAGTACTTC
CASSGIPETQYF
>-|TRBV20-1|-|TRBJ2-1
TGCAGTGCTAGTCGTGGGGGGGCCGAGAATGAGCAGTTCTTC
CSASRGGAENEQFF
>-|TRBV9|-|TRBJ1-2
TGTGCCAGCAGCGTAGGATGGGGATTTCAGGCTCACTATGGCTACACCTTC
CASSVGWGFQAHYGYTF
>-|TRBV2|TRBD1|TRBJ1-2
TGTGCCAGCAGCCCCTGGACAGGGGACTATGGCTACACCTTC
CASSPWTGDYGYTF
>once|TRBV5-4|TRBD1|TRBJ1-2
TGTGCCAACGTGGACCGTGAAGACAGGGATCACTATGGCTACACCTTC
CANVDREDRDHYGYTF
>-|TRBV6-5|TRBD1|TRBJ1-1
TGTGCCAGCAAAACAGGGGGGGTTAACACTGAAGCTTTCTTT
CASKTGGVNTEAFF
>-|TRBV19|-|TRBJ1-2
TGTGCCACCGCACGGGGGGGTCTTGGCTACACCTTC
CATARGGLGYTF
>-|TRBV6-5|-|TRBJ2-7
TGTGCCAGCAGAATAAGCAAATCGACAGAGCAGTACTTC
CASRISKSTEQYF
>-|TRBV7-9|-|TRBJ2-3
TGTGCCAGCAGCTTAGGGGCCGAGGGCACAGATACGCAGTATTTT
CASSLGAEGTDTQYF
>few|TRBV11-2|-|TRBJ2-7
TGTGCCAGCAGCGCCCAGTCCCCAGACACCTACGAGCAGTACTTC
CASSAQSPDTYEQYF
>-|TRBV19|TRBD1|TRBJ1-5
TGTGCCAGTAGTCCTGGACAGGGGGAAGGCAATCAGCCCCAGCATTTT
CASSPGQGEGNQPQHF
>-|TRBV27|-|TRBJ1-2
TGTGCCAGCAGTTTATCGTTAGGGGTCGGGGGCTACACCTTC
CASSLSLGVGGYTF
>-|TRBV29-1|TRBD2|TRBJ2-3
TGCAGCGTTGACCTAGCGGGGGGGCCAACCGATACGCAGTATTTT
CSVDLAGGPTDTQYF